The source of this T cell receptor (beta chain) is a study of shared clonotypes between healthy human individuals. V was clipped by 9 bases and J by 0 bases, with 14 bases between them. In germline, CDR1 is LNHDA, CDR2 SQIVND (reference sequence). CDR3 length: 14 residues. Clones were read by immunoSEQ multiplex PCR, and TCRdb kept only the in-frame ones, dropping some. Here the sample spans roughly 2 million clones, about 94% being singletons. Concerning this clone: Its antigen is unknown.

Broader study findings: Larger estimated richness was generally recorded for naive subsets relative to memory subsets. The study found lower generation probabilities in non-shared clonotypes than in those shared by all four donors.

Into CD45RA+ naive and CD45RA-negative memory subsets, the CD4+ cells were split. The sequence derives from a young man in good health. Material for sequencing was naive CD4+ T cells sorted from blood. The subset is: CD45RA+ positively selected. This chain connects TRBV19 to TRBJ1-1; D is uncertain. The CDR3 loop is CASTTGRMNTEAFF. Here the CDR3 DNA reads TGTGCCAGCACCACCGGACGGATGAACACTGAAGCTTTCTTT.